This is a list of T cell receptor beta chains from one sample in a study of blood T cell repertoires in COVID-19. Sequenced by immunoSEQ multiplex PCR; TCRdb stores in-frame clones only, minus some. The sample has some 180,000 clones, less than 85% seen once. The sequenced material came from peripheral blood. Receptors were obtained from a man aged 50 or older who had recovered from COVID-19. Both conserved end residues are part of each CDR3.

len: 13
v_gene: TRBV9
CDR3aa: CASSVEQGDEQYF

len: 13
v_gene: TRBV29-1
CDR3aa: CSVETNSGNTIYF

len: 17
v_gene: TRBV10-3
CDR3aa: CAISGGYGRGNTGELFF

len: 16
v_gene: TRBV13
CDR3aa: CASSRFSGTGYNEQFF

len: 15
v_gene: TRBV11-1
CDR3aa: CASSLEGTTNEKLFF

len: 17
v_gene: TRBV7-9
CDR3aa: CASIPGLAGENYNEQFF

len: 13
v_gene: TRBV6-5
CDR3aa: CASSLAQGGGYTF

len: 14
v_gene: TRBV2
CDR3aa: CASSEGHSNQPQHF

len: 16
v_gene: TRBV5-6
CDR3aa: CASSHPRIRGLGGYTF

len: 14
v_gene: TRBV5-1
CDR3aa: CASSLADFKRELFF

len: 14
v_gene: TRBV11-2
CDR3aa: CASSSRLVTDTQYF

len: 15
v_gene: TRBV10-3
CDR3aa: CAISEAGGRSYEQYF

len: 15
v_gene: TRBV24-1
CDR3aa: CATSYTRRTSQTQYF

len: 16
v_gene: TRBV5-4
CDR3aa: CASSLGGLSGANVLTF

len: 11
v_gene: TRBV30
CDR3aa: CAWSPRGRQYF

len: 14
v_gene: TRBV7-8
CDR3aa: CASSFTGTGNTIYF

len: 14
v_gene: TRBV11-3
CDR3aa: CASSRTGGADTQYF

len: 15
v_gene: TRBV28
CDR3aa: CASSLPGTVNTEAFF

len: 16
v_gene: TRBV11-3
CDR3aa: CASSLARGRNTGELFF